Sequencing of this T cell receptor (beta chain) was carried out in a study of T cells in localized non-small cell lung cancer. Whole-study findings and limits: A median of approximately 50 of the top 100 tumor clones appeared in adjacent lung, which was paired and uninvolved. Uninvolved nearby lung showed the greatest T cell clonality, exceeding that found in tumor.

Concerning this clone itself: Its antigen is unknown.

Germline V gives CDR1 MGHRA, CDR2 YSYEKL. The V gene lost 3 bases and the J gene lost 3 bases, with 12 bases spanning the gap. The CDR3 contains 15 residues. The table came from immunoSEQ multiplex PCR; TCRdb's copy has only in-frame clones and leaves some out. The sample carries roughly 58,000 clones, roughly 79% recorded once. This clonotype originated in a man aged 35 to 69 with stage II lung adenocarcinoma. The material sequenced was PBMCs, taken before any cancer treatment. The chain uses TRBV4-1 and TRBJ2-1; D remains ambiguous. The CDR3 nucleotides are TGCGCCAGCAGCCAGTCACTGGGATACTACAATGAGCAGTTCTTC. This sequence encodes CASSQSLGYYNEQFF.